This T cell receptor beta chain is drawn from a study of T cell changes during pregnancy in multiple sclerosis. Only in-frame clones appear in the TCRdb table, and some are missing; sequencing was by immunoSEQ multiplex PCR. Among some 67,000 clones listed, about 91% were seen once. The receptor was isolated from a female donor with multiple sclerosis, enrolled in a pregnancy study. Sequenced here: peripheral blood, sampled in the first trimester of pregnancy.

This CDR3 reads CASRRSGGEGTDTQYF. CDR3 coding DNA: TGTGCCAGCAGACGGAGCGGGGGAGAGGGAACAGATACGCAGTATTTT. The rearrangement uses TRBV2 and TRBJ2-3, with TRBD2 identical over 8 bases. V gave up 6 bases and J gave up 3 bases; unmatched junction bases: 11. Germline assignment: CDR1 SNHLY and CDR2 FYNNEI. The CDR3 sequence is 16 residues long.